The 29 T cell receptor beta chains reported below all come from one sample, sequenced in a study of low-dose radiotherapy and immunotherapy resistance in tumors. The time point: before trial treatment. TRAV- and TRBV-specific primers, spanning alpha and beta chains, primed first-strand cDNA. A constant-region primer paired with the V-primer adapter amplified TCRs over roughly 18 PCR cycles. A single record per CDR3 protein comes from TCRdb applying MiXCR to the reads. The sample comprises some 88,000 distinct CDR3 sequences, under 10% of which are singletons, and roughly 1% rests with the top ten. This specimen consisted of PBMCs, obtained before treatment. The receptors shown here come from a male donor with prostate cancer.

This clonotype was counted at least ten times. In DNA form, the CDR3 reads TGTGCCAGCAGCGGAGCTAGCGGGAGAGAGAACGAGCAGTACTTC. Residues: CASSGASGRENEQYF. V and J are TRBV5-6 and TRBJ2-7; 10 nucleotides line up with TRBD2. The CDR3 is made up of 15 amino acids. V trimming: 4 bases; J trimming: 5 bases; junction bases outside the gene matches: 9. The germline V gene has CDR1 SGHDT and CDR2 YYEEEE.

This clonotype showed up many times. This chain connects TRBV30 to TRBJ2-4; D uncertain. This CDR3 is 16 amino acids long. Germline assignment: CDR1 GTSNPN and CDR2 SVGIG (reference sequence). V was cut by 0 bases and J by 0 bases, with 12 bases left in between. CDR3 amino acids: CAWSVMGILAKNIQYF. The CDR3 DNA follows: TGTGCCTGGAGTGTAATGGGTATCCTAGCCAAAAACATTCAGTACTTC. Variable domain in full (rest from reference TRBV30 and TRBJ2-4): SQTIHQWPATLVQPVGSPLSLECTVEGTSNPNLYWYRQAAGRGLQLLFYSVGIGQISSEVPQNLSASRPQDRQFILSSKKLLLSDSGFYLCAWSVMGILAKNIQYFGAGTRLSVL.

J is TRBJ1-2 and V is TRBV5-1, with D unresolved. The CDR3 totals 14 residues. V shed 0 bases and J shed 5 bases, with 11 bases lying between them. In germline, CDR1 is SGHRS, CDR2 YFSETQ. The CDR3: CASSLEDVKYGYTF. The CDR3 DNA follows: TGCGCCAGCAGCTTGGAGGATGTGAAATATGGCTACACCTTC.

This chain uses TRBV28 with TRBJ2-7, with 8 bases aligning to TRBD2. The CDR3 loop spans 16 amino acids. The V gene end was trimmed by 6 bases and the J gene end by 6 bases; junction bases not matched to a gene: 16. Germline CDR1 MDHEN, CDR2 SYDVKM. The DNA of the CDR3 is TGTGCCAGCAGCTTAGCGGGGCGCCAGGGGCGGGGCGAGCAGTACTTC. Encoded protein: CASSLAGRQGRGEQYF.

This clonotype was counted ten times or more. The chain recombines TRBV29-1 with TRBJ2-1; TRBD1 aligns across 8 bases. The V and J ends lost 4 bases and 6 bases, in that order; junction bases with no gene match: 5. CDR3 length equals 13 residues. Germline V gene lookup returns CDR1 SQVTM and CDR2 ANQGSEA. The CDR3 sequence: CSVVQGAANEQFF. The CDR3 nucleotides read TGCAGCGTTGTCCAGGGGGCCGCCAATGAGCAGTTCTTC.

There are many counts of this clonotype. The CDR3 reads CASSAGGWAYNEQFF. CDR3 bases: TGCGCCAGCAGCGCCGGAGGGTGGGCTTACAATGAGCAGTTCTTC. J is TRBJ2-1 and V is TRBV5-1; the D gene is possibly TRBD2 (6 bases). Trimming cost V 4 bases and J 4 bases, with 15 bases left between them. Per germline, CDR1 SGHRS and CDR2 YFSETQ. The CDR3 has 15 amino acids.

This clonotype was seen many times. The chain carries TRBV6-2 or TRBV6-3 and TRBJ1-5; D not resolved. V lost 0 bases to trimming and J lost 6 bases, with 9 bases between them. The CDR3 runs to 14 residues. Germline assignment: CDR1 MNHEY and CDR2 SVGEGT. The CDR3 sequence: CASSYSARRQPQHF. CDR3 nucleotide sequence: TGTGCCAGCAGTTACTCAGCGCGGCGTCAGCCCCAGCATTTT.

In its sample, this clonotype was seen many times. The chain couples TRBV7-2 to TRBJ1-5; no clear D. CDR1 and CDR2 from the germline V gene are SGHTA and FQGNSA. This CDR3 contains 16 residues. V was trimmed by 3 bases and J by 2 bases, leaving 14 bases between them. The CDR3, as DNA: TGTGCCAGCAGCTTGGACGGTGATAATGGCAATCAGCCCCAGCATTTT. Protein: CASSLDGDNGNQPQHF.

This clonotype was detected ten times or more. This chain joins TRBV6-2 or TRBV6-3 and TRBJ2-1, with 7 positions matching TRBD1. The length of the CDR3 is 14 residues. The germline V gene encodes CDR1 MNHEY and CDR2 SVGEGT. V lost 8 bases and J lost 6; bases outside the gene matches: 10. This CDR3 is CASSLTQGSNEQFF. The CDR3 DNA sequence: TGTGCCAGCTCCCTTACACAGGGGTCCAATGAGCAGTTCTTC.

The table lists this clonotype with many counts. The V gene is TRBV20-1, the J gene TRBJ2-5; D is unclear. Germline V gives CDR1 DFQATT, CDR2 SNEGSKA (reference sequence). This CDR3 region has 14 residues. V lost 1 base and J 2 bases, leaving 11 bases between the germline ends. The CDR3 coding sequence is TGCAGTGCTAGAGTCATGGCAGCTCAAGAGACCCAGTACTTC. Its protein product is CSARVMAAQETQYF.

This clonotype was counted many times. This sequence joins TRBV7-2 and TRBJ2-1; TRBD1 matches 10 bases. Germline V gene data show CDR1 as SGHTA and CDR2 as FQGNSA. Trimming removed 5 bases from V and 6 bases from J; junction bases left unmatched: 7. The CDR3 consists of 15 residues. The CDR3 region is CASSPDRGLINEQFF. The CDR3 nucleotides are TGTGCCAGCAGCCCGGACAGGGGGTTGATCAATGAGCAGTTCTTC.

This clonotype was counted at least ten times. The V and J genes are TRBV27 and TRBJ1-5; the match to TRBD1 covers 10 bases. The junction had 6 bases not matched to a gene; V was cut back by 6 bases and J by 4 bases. This CDR3 spans 15 amino acids. From germline, CDR1 is MNHEY and CDR2 SMNVEV (reference sequence). In DNA, the CDR3 is TGTGCCAGCAGCCAAAGACAGGGGGCGAATCAGCCCCAGCATTTT. This codes for CASSQRQGANQPQHF.

As regards this clonotype: This sequence may be a read error, since a much larger clone differs from it by one base. The chain couples TRBV6-1 to TRBJ1-6; no clear D. CDR1 MNHNS and CDR2 SASEGT come from the germline V gene. The CDR3 runs to 12 residues. V dropped 7 bases and J dropped 11 bases, with 12 bases sitting between them. CDR3 loop: CASNFDNPPLHF. CDR3 DNA: TGTGCCAGCAATTTTGACAATCCACCCCTCCACTTT.

This clonotype was found many times. This rearrangement joins TRBV9 to TRBJ1-5; 7 positions agree with TRBD1. The CDR3 loop spans 15 amino acids. Per the germline V gene, CDR1 is SGDLS and CDR2 is YYNGEE. Unmatched junction bases numbered 9, after V lost 2 bases and J lost 7 bases. The CDR3 DNA follows: TGTGCCAGCAGCGTCGATGGGCAGGGGGTGCAGCCCCAGCATTTT. Translating gives CASSVDGQGVQPQHF.

This clonotype was seen many times. The V gene is TRBV6-6, the J gene TRBJ1-1; D is unclear. This CDR3 region has 12 residues. With 4 bases removed from V and 11 bases from J, the gap between germline ends came to 14 bases. From germline, CDR1 is MNHNY and CDR2 SVGAGI (reference sequence). Here the CDR3 DNA reads TGTGCCAGCAGTTTACATAGGGTATGGGCTTTCTTT. Translation: CASSLHRVWAFF.

This clonotype was seen ten or more times. The genes are TRBV19 and TRBJ1-1; D unclear. The germline V and J ends were trimmed by 7 bases and 4 bases, with 16 bases remaining between them. CDR3 length: 14 residues. Germline loops: CDR1 LNHDA, CDR2 SQIVND (reference sequence). This CDR3 is CASTSRPALTEAFF. CDR3 DNA sequence: TGTGCCAGTACCTCCCGGCCTGCTCTCACTGAAGCTTTCTTT.

V usage is TRBV7-2 and J usage is TRBJ1-1; 7 bases agree with TRBD1. The CDR3 is 13 residues long. J was trimmed by 5 bases and V by 5 bases; bases with no gene match: 5. Germline V gives CDR1 SGHTA, CDR2 FQGNSA. The CDR3 loop reads CASSTGVRTEAFF. CDR3 coding DNA: TGTGCCAGCAGCACAGGGGTAAGGACTGAAGCTTTCTTT.

The chain couples TRBV28 to TRBJ2-5; D is unresolved. The V end was cut by 5 bases, the J end by 5 bases, with 15 bases between. The CDR3 covers 14 residues. CDR1 and CDR2 from the germline V gene are MDHEN and SYDVKM. In DNA form, the CDR3 reads TGTGCCAGCAGTCCCTCTACCGGGCGGGAGACCCAGTACTTC. It is translated as CASSPSTGRETQYF.

This clonotype was observed many times. The chain uses TRBV3-1 and TRBJ2-3, with D hard to call. Trimming left V 0 bases short and J 2 bases short, with 12 bases between. This CDR3 is 16 amino acids long. Germline V gene lookup returns CDR1 LGHDT and CDR2 YNNKEL (reference sequence). CDR3 in amino acids: CASSQERATSTDTQYF. In DNA form, the CDR3 reads TGTGCCAGCAGCCAAGAACGGGCGACGTCCACAGATACGCAGTATTTT.

This clonotype was seen repeatedly, ten times or more. The V and J genes are TRBV2 and TRBJ2-1, with 7 bases that match TRBD2. There are 15 residues in the CDR3. J gave up 4 bases and V 3 bases, and 6 bases lay outside the gene matches. The germline V gene has CDR1 SNHLY and CDR2 FYNNEI. CDR3 residues: CASSETPGGYNEQFF. The CDR3 DNA follows: TGTGCCAGCAGTGAGACTCCCGGGGGGTACAATGAGCAGTTCTTC.

This clonotype was counted at least ten times. The V gene is TRBV10-3, the J gene TRBJ1-4; D perhaps matches TRBD1 (6 bases). Germline V CDR1 and CDR2: ENHRY, SYGVKD. This CDR3 region has 15 residues. Trimming left V 3 bases short and J 4 bases short, with 12 bases between. This CDR3 reads CAISDPTGSNEKLFF. CDR3 coding DNA: TGTGCCATCAGTGACCCAACAGGGAGTAATGAAAAACTGTTTTTT.

This clonotype was seen ten or more times. The rearrangement links TRBV7-2 to TRBJ2-1; D may be TRBD1 (6 bases). The CDR3 runs 16 residues. From germline, CDR1 is SGHTA and CDR2 FQGNSA. Trimming removed 4 bases at V and 4 bases at J, with 17 bases between. This chain's CDR3 is CASSSQTGTLYNEQFF. CDR3 in DNA: TGTGCCAGCAGCTCTCAAACCGGGACATTATACAATGAGCAGTTCTTC.

The sample holds many counts of this clonotype. The chain is built from TRBV7-2 and TRBJ2-1, with 13 bases matching TRBD2. The trim removed 6 bases at V and 5 bases at J, leaving 16 bases unmatched. The CDR3 runs to 19 residues. The germline gives CDR1 SGHTA, CDR2 FQGNSA. CDR3 residues: CASSHGTSGTRTPNNEQFF. CDR3 nucleotide sequence: TGTGCCAGCAGTCATGGGACTAGCGGGACCAGGACCCCCAACAATGAGCAGTTCTTC.

This clonotype was seen ten or more times. An end of the junction differs from the germline gene, which may be a read error. The rearrangement joins TRBV30 to TRBJ2-4, with a weak D call TRBD1 (6 bases). The germline V gene has CDR1 GTSNPN and CDR2 SVGIG (reference sequence). CDR3 size: 13 residues. The CDR3 is CAWTPQTGTKSIF. The DNA for the CDR3 is TGTGCCTGGACCCCACAAACAGGGACAAAATCCATCTTC.

V gene TRBV20-1 combines with J gene TRBJ1-3; 9 bases agree with TRBD1. CDR1 is DFQATT and CDR2 is SNEGSKA in the germline V gene (reference sequence). The CDR3 runs 15 residues. In DNA, the CDR3 is TGCCCGGGACAGGGAATTCCCCTGGACGGAAACACCATATATTTT. Protein product: CPGQGIPLDGNTIYF.

The J gene is TRBJ2-1, the V gene TRBV3-1; no firm D call. The CDR3 consists of 11 residues. Between the trimmed V and J ends, which lost 0 bases and 7 bases, there was a span of 1 base. Germline CDR1 and CDR2: LGHDT and YNNKEL (reference sequence). In nucleotides, the CDR3 is TGTGCCAGCAGCCAAGATAATGAGCAGTTCTTC. Translation gives CASSQDNEQFF.

This clonotype was recorded at least ten times. This chain connects TRBV28 to TRBJ1-4; TRBD1 is a possible D gene (5 bases). Germline loops: CDR1 MDHEN, CDR2 SYDVKM. The V end lost 6 bases, the J end lost 4 bases, and 15 bases lay between the germline ends. The CDR3 length is 15 residues. CDR3 in amino acids: CASRGVAAGNEKLFF. CDR3 nucleotides: TGTGCCAGCAGGGGGGTGGCGGCGGGTAATGAAAAACTGTTTTTT. Filled out from reference TRBV28 and TRBJ1-4, the complete variable domain reads DVKVTQSSRYLVKRTGEKVFLECVQDMDHENMFWYRQDPGLGLRLIYFSYDVKMKEKGDIPEGYSVSREKKERFSLILESASTNQTSMYLCASRGVAAGNEKLFFGSGTQLSVL.

In this sample, this clonotype turned up many times. The chain combines TRBV7-3 with TRBJ2-7, with 8 nucleotides matching TRBD1. Germline V gene data show CDR1 as SGHTA and CDR2 as FQGTGA. After removal of 0 bases from V and 3 bases from J, the junction contained 7 bases not matched to a gene. CDR3 length: 16 amino acids. DNA for the CDR3: TGTGCCAGCAGCTTAACGTTACCGGGGACAGGCTACGAGCAGTACTTC. This translates into CASSLTLPGTGYEQYF.

In its sample, this clonotype was seen many times. The CDR3 bases are TGTGCCAGCAGCATACTAGCGGGACCAGGAGAGACCCAGTACTTC. It specifies CASSILAGPGETQYF. The chain is built from TRBV7-3 and TRBJ2-5, with 10 bases aligning to TRBD2. The trim removed 5 bases at V and 4 bases at J, leaving 7 bases unmatched. The germline CDR1 and CDR2 sequences are SGHTA and FQGTGA. CDR3 length: 15 amino acids.